The 14 T cell receptor beta chains presented below share a single source sample, sequenced in a study of long-term antiretroviral therapy in people with HIV. Investigators performed immunoSEQ version v3.0 at survey level. Profiled with immunoSEQ multiplex PCR; TCRdb holds only in-frame clones, not every one. The table has roughly 50,000 clones, around 84% seen once. The sample here was unsorted PBMCs, taken 0.8 years after starting antiretroviral therapy. These receptors all come from a woman between 18 and 29 years old with HIV.

The chain employs TRBV5-5 and TRBJ1-1; D is undetermined. The V gene's germline CDR1 is SGHKS and CDR2 YYEKEE (reference sequence). The CDR3 runs 13 residues. V dropped 0 bases and J dropped 5 bases, with 8 bases sitting between them. CDR3 amino acids: CASSLGGGTEAFF. CDR3 DNA sequence: TGTGCCAGCAGCTTGGGAGGAGGAACTGAAGCTTTCTTT.

The CDR3, as DNA: TGTGCCAGTAGTCGGGGCGGGGGCGGAACTCAGCCCCAGCATTTT. Amino acid sequence: CASSRGGGGTQPQHF. J is TRBJ1-5 and V is TRBV19, with a weak D call TRBD1 (6 bases). The CDR3 contains 15 residues. V gave up 5 bases and J gave up 6 bases, with 17 bases separating them. Germline CDR1 and CDR2: LNHDA and SQIVND (reference sequence).

The chain couples TRBV19 to TRBJ1-2, with 8 nucleotides matching TRBD1. Germline trimming cut 4 bases from V and 6 bases from J; bases unmatched to any gene: 7. The CDR3 covers 14 residues. Germline loops: CDR1 LNHDA, CDR2 SQIVND (reference sequence). The CDR3 region is CASSTFTGGDGYTF. The CDR3 DNA is TGTGCCAGTAGTACCTTCACAGGGGGAGATGGCTACACCTTC.

The V gene is TRBV19, the J gene TRBJ2-3, with D uncertain. V lost 5 bases, J lost 0 bases, and 6 bases lay in between. The CDR3 is 13 residues long. Germline CDR1 LNHDA, CDR2 SQIVND (reference sequence). The CDR3 bases are TGTGCCAGTAGTGCTGAGAGCACAGATACGCAGTATTTT. Translating it yields CASSAESTDTQYF.

This clone has more than one count but fewer than ten. The V call is TRBV14, the J call TRBJ1-5, with 9 nucleotides matching TRBD1. This CDR3 comprises 13 residues. V lost 4 bases to trimming and J lost 10 bases; unmatched junction nucleotides: 5. The germline V gene encodes CDR1 SGHDN and CDR2 FVKESK. Here the CDR3 DNA reads TGTGCCAGCAGCCTCCGACAGGGGGGACCCCAGCATTTT. This encodes CASSLRQGGPQHF.

The chain joins TRBV6-1 to TRBJ2-1, with 10 bases identical to TRBD2. Germline V gene sequence: CDR1 MNHNS, CDR2 SASEGT. The junction had 5 bases not matched to a gene; V was cut back by 6 bases and J by 3 bases. This CDR3 contains 15 residues. CDR3 nucleotides: TGTGCCAGCAGCGTAGCGGGAGGAGGCTACAATGAGCAGTTCTTC. Translating gives CASSVAGGGYNEQFF.

The CDR3, as DNA: TGTGCCAGCAGCCCCTCTCCCATGAACACTGAAGCTTTCTTT. Translated: CASSPSPMNTEAFF. The chain uses TRBV9 and TRBJ1-1; D remains ambiguous. In germline, CDR1 is SGDLS, CDR2 YYNGEE. The CDR3 runs to 14 residues. Trimming shortened V by 4 bases and J by 0 bases, and 10 bases separated the two germline ends.

CDR3 in DNA: TGTGCCAGCAGCACCGGGACAGGGATTTATGGCGCGGCCTCCGCGGGGCTTGAACTGTTTTTT. This sequence encodes CASSTGTGIYGAASAGLELFF. This chain connects TRBV7-8 to TRBJ1-4; 9 nucleotides match TRBD1. The CDR3 has 21 residues. The V and J ends lost 5 bases and 12 bases, in that order; junction bases with no gene match: 31. Germline CDR1 is SGHVS and CDR2 is FQNEAQ.

This chain connects TRBV27 to TRBJ1-2; TRBD1 agrees at 9 bases. CDR3 length: 15 residues. Germline V gene data show CDR1 as MNHEY and CDR2 as SMNVEV (reference sequence). With V trimmed by 3 bases and J by 2 bases, 4 bases remained unmatched. Here the CDR3 DNA reads TGTGCCAGCAGTTTTGCGGGACAGGGAAACTATGGCTACACCTTC. Protein: CASSFAGQGNYGYTF.

The J gene is TRBJ2-5, the V gene TRBV7-9; 8 nucleotides match TRBD2. CDR1 is SEHNR, CDR2 FQNEAQ, per germline (reference sequence). The CDR3 is 15 amino acids. V was pared by 11 bases and J by 1 base, with 12 bases of the junction left unmatched. The CDR3 nucleotides are TGTGCCCACGCGGCGGCCGGGAGGGTCCAAGAGACCCAGTACTTC. It encodes CAHAAAGRVQETQYF. Supplemented by reference TRBV7-9 and TRBJ2-5, the full variable domain reads DTGVSQNPRHKITKRGQNVTFRCDPISEHNRLYWYRQTLGQGPEFLTYFQNEAQLEKSRLLSDRFSAERPKGSFSTLEIQRTEQGDSAMYLCAHAAAGRVQETQYFGPGTRLLVL.

This chain connects TRBV9 to TRBJ1-2, with unresolved D. The CDR3 has 12 amino acids. Trimming stripped 2 bases from V and 8 bases from J, with 10 bases between. Germline loops: CDR1 SGDLS, CDR2 YYNGEE. The CDR3 region is CASSVGGHGYTF. CDR3 nucleotide sequence: TGTGCCAGCAGCGTGGGTGGGCACGGCTACACCTTC.

V and J are TRBV7-2 and TRBJ2-3; D unresolved. The CDR3 contains 12 residues. In germline, CDR1 is SGHTA, CDR2 FQGNSA. The ends were cut back, 3 bases at V and 2 bases at J, with 3 bases in the middle. The CDR3 region is CASSFVTDTQYF. CDR3 bases: TGTGCCAGCAGCTTCGTCACAGATACGCAGTATTTT.

In DNA form, the CDR3 reads TGCGCCAGCAGCCAAGTATCCTACAATGAGCAGTTCTTC. The encoded protein is CASSQVSYNEQFF. This sequence joins TRBV4-1 and TRBJ2-1; the D is unclear. The V end lost 1 base, the J end lost 1 base, and 2 bases lay between the germline ends. The CDR3 spans 13 residues. From germline, CDR1 is MGHRA and CDR2 YSYEKL.

This clone is a singleton in its sample. V gene TRBV28 combines with J gene TRBJ2-7; the match to TRBD1 covers 8 bases. V shed 4 bases and J 0 bases; nucleotides not matched to a gene: 5. This CDR3 is 15 amino acids long. The germline V gene has CDR1 MDHEN and CDR2 SYDVKM. CDR3 residues: CASSYTGGSSYEQYF. The CDR3 DNA sequence: TGTGCCAGCAGTTATACAGGGGGAAGCTCCTACGAGCAGTACTTC.